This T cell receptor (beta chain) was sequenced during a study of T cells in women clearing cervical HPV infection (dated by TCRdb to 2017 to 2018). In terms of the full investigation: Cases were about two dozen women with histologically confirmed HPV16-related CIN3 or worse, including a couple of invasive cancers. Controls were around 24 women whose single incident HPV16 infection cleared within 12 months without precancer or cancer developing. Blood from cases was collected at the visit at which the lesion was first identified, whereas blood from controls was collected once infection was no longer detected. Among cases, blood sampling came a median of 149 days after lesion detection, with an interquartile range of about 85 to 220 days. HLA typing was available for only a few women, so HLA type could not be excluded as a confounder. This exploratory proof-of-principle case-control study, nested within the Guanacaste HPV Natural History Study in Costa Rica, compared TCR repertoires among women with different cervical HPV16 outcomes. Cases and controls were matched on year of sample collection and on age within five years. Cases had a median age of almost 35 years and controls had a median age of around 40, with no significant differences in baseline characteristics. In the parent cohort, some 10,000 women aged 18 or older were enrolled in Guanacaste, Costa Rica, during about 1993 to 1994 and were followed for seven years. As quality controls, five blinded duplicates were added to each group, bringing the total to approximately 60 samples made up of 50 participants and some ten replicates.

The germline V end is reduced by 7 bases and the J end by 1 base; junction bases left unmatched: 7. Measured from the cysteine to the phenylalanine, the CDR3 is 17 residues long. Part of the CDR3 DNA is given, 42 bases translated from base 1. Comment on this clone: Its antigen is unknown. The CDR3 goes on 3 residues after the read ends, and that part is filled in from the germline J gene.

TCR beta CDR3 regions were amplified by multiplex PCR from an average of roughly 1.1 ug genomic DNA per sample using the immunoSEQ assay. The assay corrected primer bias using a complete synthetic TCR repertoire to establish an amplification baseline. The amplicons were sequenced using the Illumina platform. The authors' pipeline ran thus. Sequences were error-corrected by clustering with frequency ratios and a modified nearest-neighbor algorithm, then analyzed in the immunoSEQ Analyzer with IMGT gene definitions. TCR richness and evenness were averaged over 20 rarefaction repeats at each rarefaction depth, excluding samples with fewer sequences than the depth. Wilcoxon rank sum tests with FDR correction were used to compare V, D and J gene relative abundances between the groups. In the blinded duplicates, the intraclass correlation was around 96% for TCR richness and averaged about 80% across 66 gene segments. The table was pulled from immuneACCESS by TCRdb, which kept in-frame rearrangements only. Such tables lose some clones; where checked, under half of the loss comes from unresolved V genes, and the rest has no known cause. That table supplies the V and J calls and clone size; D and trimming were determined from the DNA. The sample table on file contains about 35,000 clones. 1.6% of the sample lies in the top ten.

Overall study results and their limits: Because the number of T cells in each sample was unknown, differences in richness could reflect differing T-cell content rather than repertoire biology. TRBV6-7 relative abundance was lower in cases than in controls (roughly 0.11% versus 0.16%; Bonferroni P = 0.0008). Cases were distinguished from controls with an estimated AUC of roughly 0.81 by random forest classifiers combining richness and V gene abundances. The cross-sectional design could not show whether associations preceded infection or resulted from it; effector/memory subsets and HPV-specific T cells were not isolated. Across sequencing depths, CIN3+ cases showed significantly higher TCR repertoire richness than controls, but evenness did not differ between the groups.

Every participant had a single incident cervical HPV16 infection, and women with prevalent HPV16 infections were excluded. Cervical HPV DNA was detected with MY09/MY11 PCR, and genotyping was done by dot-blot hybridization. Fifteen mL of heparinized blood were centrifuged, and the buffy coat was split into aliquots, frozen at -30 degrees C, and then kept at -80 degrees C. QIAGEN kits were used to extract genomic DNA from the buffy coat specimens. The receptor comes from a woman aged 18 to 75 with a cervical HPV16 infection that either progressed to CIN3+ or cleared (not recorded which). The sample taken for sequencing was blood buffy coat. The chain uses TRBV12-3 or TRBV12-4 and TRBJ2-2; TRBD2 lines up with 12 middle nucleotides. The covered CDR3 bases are TGTGCCAGCACCAAACTAGCGGGAGGTAGGAACACCGGGGAG. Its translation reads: CASTKLAGGRNTGE. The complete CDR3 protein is CASTKLAGGRNTGELFF.